A selection of T cell receptor beta chains follows, all from one sample in a study of T cell responses to AZD1222 COVID-19 vaccine. Measured with immunoSEQ multiplex PCR; TCRdb has only the in-frame clones, and not every one. The sample yields around 130,000 clones, around 94% seen once. This specimen was peripheral blood, taken on day 0 of AZD1222 vaccination. The receptors were gathered from an adult in good health. Each CDR3 is given with its conserved first and last residue. A D gene is named only where the DNA matches it firmly. For some rows the clone size is stated as once, few or many, or as a class when expanded; others skip it.

len	d_gene	v_gene	abundance	j_gene	CDR3nt	CDR3aa
13	NA	TRBV3-1/TRBV3-2	NA	TRBJ1-3	TGTGCCAGCAGCCTATACTCTGGAAACACCATATATTTT	CASSLYSGNTIYF
14	TRBD1	TRBV5-1	NA	TRBJ2-1	TGCGCCAGCACCCTCCGTGACAGGGACAATGAGCAGTTCTTC	CASTLRDRDNEQFF
16	TRBD1	TRBV7-9	NA	TRBJ1-4	TGTGCCAGCAGCTTAGGGGCGGGACAGAATAATGAAAAACTGTTTTTT	CASSLGAGQNNEKLFF
16	TRBD2	TRBV7-9	once	TRBJ2-1	TGTGCCAGCAGCTCCCTTCTGGGAGGGTCCTACAATGAGCAGTTCTTC	CASSSLLGGSYNEQFF
12	TRBD1	TRBV30	NA	TRBJ2-7	TGTGCCTGGGCCCTGGACAGGTACGAGCAGTACTTC	CAWALDRYEQYF
14	NA	TRBV6-5	NA	TRBJ2-1	TGTGCCAGCAGTTACTCGAATCTTGATCATGAGCAGTTCTTC	CASSYSNLDHEQFF
13	NA	TRBV19	NA	TRBJ2-7	TGTGCCAGTAGTTATGTGAGCTCCTACGAGCAGTACTTC	CASSYVSSYEQYF
15	TRBD1	TRBV4-1	NA	TRBJ1-1	TGCGCCAGCAGCCAAGAGGCAGGGGGCAGCACTGAAGCTTTCTTT	CASSQEAGGSTEAFF
15	NA	TRBV6-5	few	TRBJ1-5	TGTGCCAGCACCCCGTCTGAGGGGGGCGCGAGGTCCCAGCATTTT	CASTPSEGGARSQHF
13	NA	TRBV30	NA	TRBJ1-2	TGTGCCTGGAGCCCCCAGGCTAACTATGGCTACACCTTC	CAWSPQANYGYTF
14	TRBD1	TRBV28	NA	TRBJ1-4	TGTGCCAGCAGCCTGGACAGGGGTAGAGAAAAACTGTTTTTT	CASSLDRGREKLFF
13	NA	TRBV27	NA	TRBJ2-7	TGTGCCAGCAGTTTAGGTCTCAACTCCGAGCAGTACTTC	CASSLGLNSEQYF
15	TRBD2	TRBV6-5	once	TRBJ2-1	TGTGCCAGCTTTCGTGCGGGAGGGTTGCACAATGAGCAGTTCTTC	CASFRAGGLHNEQFF
14	NA	TRBV9	NA	TRBJ1-3	TGTGCCAGCAGCGCGACGGACTCTGGAAACACCATATATTTT	CASSATDSGNTIYF
16	TRBD2	TRBV7-9	NA	TRBJ2-3	TGTGCCAGCAGCTTAGCGGCGGGAGGGCCCGCAGATACGCAGTATTTT	CASSLAAGGPADTQYF
13	NA	TRBV19	NA	TRBJ2-7	TGTGCCAGTACACCGTCCGATACCTACGAGCAGTACTTC	CASTPSDTYEQYF
18	TRBD2	TRBV19	NA	TRBJ2-6	TGTGCCAGTAGTATTGGTAGCGGGAGGGGTTATGGGGCCAACGTCCTGACTTTC	CASSIGSGRGYGANVLTF
17	TRBD2	TRBV28	NA	TRBJ2-7	TGTGCCAGCAGCTATAGCGGGAGGCCCCATTCTTACTACGAGCAGTACTTC	CASSYSGRPHSYYEQYF
15	NA	TRBV28	NA	TRBJ1-2	TGTGCCAGCAGTCCGACGACAATTGCTAACTATGGCTACACCTTC	CASSPTTIANYGYTF
17	TRBD2	TRBV18	NA	TRBJ2-2	TGTGCCAGCTCACCCAAAACCGGGGGGATAAACACCGGGGAGCTGTTTTTT	CASSPKTGGINTGELFF
16	NA	TRBV27	NA	TRBJ2-7	TGTGCCAGCAGTTTCCGGGTTCGACCGAGCTCCTACGAGCAGTACTTC	CASSFRVRPSSYEQYF
16	NA	TRBV5-1	NA	TRBJ2-7	TGCGCCAGCAGCTTGGAACCTTCAGGGATAATCTACGAGCAGTACTTC	CASSLEPSGIIYEQYF
16	NA	TRBV19	NA	TRBJ2-3	TGTGCCAGTAGTATACTCGGATACCCGGACACAGATACGCAGTATTTT	CASSILGYPDTDTQYF
14	NA	TRBV10-1	NA	TRBJ2-1	TGCGCCAGCAGTGAGGGGTTAGCAGGCCATGAGCAGTTCTTC	CASSEGLAGHEQFF
13	NA	TRBV5-1	NA	TRBJ1-1	TGCGCCAGCAGCTTGGGGCGTAACACTGAAGCTTTCTTT	CASSLGRNTEAFF
15	TRBD2	TRBV5-1	NA	TRBJ2-1	TGCGCCAGCAGCCCGGGGAGCGGGACCTACAATGAGCAGTTCTTC	CASSPGSGTYNEQFF
18	TRBD2	TRBV28	NA	TRBJ2-5	TGTGCCAGCAGTTTAATCCTAGCGGGAGGGCAGGAGGAAGAGACCCAGTACTTC	CASSLILAGGQEEETQYF
14	TRBD1	TRBV27	NA	TRBJ2-7	TGTGCCAGCAGTTGGGACAGGGCTGACTACGAGCAGTACTTC	CASSWDRADYEQYF